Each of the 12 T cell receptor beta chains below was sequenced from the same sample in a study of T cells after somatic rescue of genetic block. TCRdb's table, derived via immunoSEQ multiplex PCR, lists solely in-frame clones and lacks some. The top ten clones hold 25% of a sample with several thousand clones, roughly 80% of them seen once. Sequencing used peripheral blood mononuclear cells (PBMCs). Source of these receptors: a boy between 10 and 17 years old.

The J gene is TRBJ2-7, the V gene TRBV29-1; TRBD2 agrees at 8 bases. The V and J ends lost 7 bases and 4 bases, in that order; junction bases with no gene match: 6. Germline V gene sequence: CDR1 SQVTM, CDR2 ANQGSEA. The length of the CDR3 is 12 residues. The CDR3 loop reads CSAGGLPYEQYF. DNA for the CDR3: TGCAGCGCGGGGGGGCTCCCGTACGAGCAGTACTTC.

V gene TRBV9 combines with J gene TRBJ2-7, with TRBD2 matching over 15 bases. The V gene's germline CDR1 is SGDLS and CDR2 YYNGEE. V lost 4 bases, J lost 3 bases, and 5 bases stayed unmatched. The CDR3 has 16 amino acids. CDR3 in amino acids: CASSLGTSGRIYEQYF. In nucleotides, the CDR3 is TGTGCCAGCAGCCTCGGGACTAGCGGGAGGATCTACGAGCAGTACTTC.

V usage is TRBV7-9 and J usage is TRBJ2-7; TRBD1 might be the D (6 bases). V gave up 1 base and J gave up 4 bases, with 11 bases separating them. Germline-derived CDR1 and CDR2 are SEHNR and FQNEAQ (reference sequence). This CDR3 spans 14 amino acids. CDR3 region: CASSLGGPAYEQYF. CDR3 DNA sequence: TGTGCCAGCAGCTTAGGGGGGCCCGCGTACGAGCAGTACTTC.

Here the CDR3 reads CASSIYSTNEKLFF. The CDR3 DNA follows: TGTGCCAGCTCAATTTACTCAACTAATGAAAAACTGTTTTTT. The gene calls are TRBV18 and TRBJ1-4; D call uncertain. Germline V gives CDR1 KGHSH, CDR2 LQKENI. The CDR3 loop spans 14 amino acids. Between the trimmed V and J ends, which lost 5 bases and 0 bases, there was a span of 7 bases.

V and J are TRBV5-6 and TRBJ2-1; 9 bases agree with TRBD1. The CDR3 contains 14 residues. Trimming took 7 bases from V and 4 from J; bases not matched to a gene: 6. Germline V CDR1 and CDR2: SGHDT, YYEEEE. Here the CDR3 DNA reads TGTGCCAGCCTTCGGACAGGGGATTACAATGAGCAGTTCTTC. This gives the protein CASLRTGDYNEQFF.

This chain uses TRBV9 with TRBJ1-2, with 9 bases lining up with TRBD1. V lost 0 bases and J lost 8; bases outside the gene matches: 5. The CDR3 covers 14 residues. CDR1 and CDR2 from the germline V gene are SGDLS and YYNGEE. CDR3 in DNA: TGTGCCAGCAGCGTAGGGACAGGGGTACGGGGCTACACCTTC. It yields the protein CASSVGTGVRGYTF. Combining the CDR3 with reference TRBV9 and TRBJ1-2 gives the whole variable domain DSGVTQTPKHLITATGQRVTLRCSPRSGDLSVYWYQQSLDQGLQFLIQYYNGEERAKGNILERFSAQQFPDLHSELNLSSLELGDSALYFCASSVGTGVRGYTFGSGTRLTVV.

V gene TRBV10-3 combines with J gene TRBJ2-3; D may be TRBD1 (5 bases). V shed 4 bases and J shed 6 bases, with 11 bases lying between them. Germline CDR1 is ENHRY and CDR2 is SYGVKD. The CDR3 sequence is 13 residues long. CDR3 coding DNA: TGTGCCATCAGTGCCCCAGGGTGGGATACGCAGTATTTT. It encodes CAISAPGWDTQYF.

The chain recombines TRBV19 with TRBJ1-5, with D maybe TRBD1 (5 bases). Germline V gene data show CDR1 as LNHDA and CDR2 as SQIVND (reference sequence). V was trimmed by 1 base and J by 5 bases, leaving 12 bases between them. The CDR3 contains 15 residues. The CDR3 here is CASSIGGMRYQPQHF. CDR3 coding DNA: TGTGCCAGTAGTATAGGGGGGATGAGGTATCAGCCCCAGCATTTT.

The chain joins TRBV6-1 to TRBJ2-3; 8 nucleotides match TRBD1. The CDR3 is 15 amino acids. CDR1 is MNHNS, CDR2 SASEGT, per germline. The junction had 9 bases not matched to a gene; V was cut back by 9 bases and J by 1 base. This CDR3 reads CASNSRGQGTDTQYF. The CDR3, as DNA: TGTGCCAGTAATTCTAGGGGACAGGGCACAGATACGCAGTATTTT.

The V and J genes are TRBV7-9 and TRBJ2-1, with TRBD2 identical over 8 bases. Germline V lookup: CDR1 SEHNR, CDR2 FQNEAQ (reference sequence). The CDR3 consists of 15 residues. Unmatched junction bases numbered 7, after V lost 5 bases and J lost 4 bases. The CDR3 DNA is TGTGCCAGCAGCGGTAGCGGGATATTTTACAATGAGCAGTTCTTC. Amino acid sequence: CASSGSGIFYNEQFF.

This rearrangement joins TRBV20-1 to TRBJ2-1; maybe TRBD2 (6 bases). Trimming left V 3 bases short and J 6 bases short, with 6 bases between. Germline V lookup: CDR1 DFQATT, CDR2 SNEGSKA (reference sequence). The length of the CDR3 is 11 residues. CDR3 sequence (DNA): TGCAGTGCTAGGGGGGGCAATGAGCAGTTCTTC. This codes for CSARGGNEQFF.

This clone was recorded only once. The CDR3 loop reads CASSGDRGGQPQHF. As DNA, the CDR3 is TGTGCCAGCAGCGGGGACAGGGGAGGTCAGCCCCAGCATTTT. V usage is TRBV2 and J usage is TRBJ1-5, with TRBD1 identical over 10 bases. Per germline, CDR1 SNHLY and CDR2 FYNNEI. The CDR3 runs 14 residues. The V and J ends lost 6 bases and 6 bases, in that order; junction bases with no gene match: 5.